What follows are 18 T cell receptor beta chains derived from one specimen sequenced in a study of blood T cell repertoires in COVID-19. The table came from immunoSEQ multiplex PCR; TCRdb's copy has only in-frame clones and leaves some out. This sample yields roughly 150,000 clones, of which 85% to 90% are seen a single time; about 2.5% belongs to the top ten. The sequencing input was peripheral blood. All receptors come from a woman over 75 with COVID-19, enrolled during active disease.

The CDR3: CASSYDFTSYNEQFF. CDR3 sequence (DNA): TGCGCCAGCAGCTATGACTTTACCTCCTACAATGAGCAGTTCTTC. V usage is TRBV5-1 and J usage is TRBJ2-1; D unresolved. Germline V gives CDR1 SGHRS, CDR2 YFSETQ. This CDR3 spans 15 amino acids. Trimming removed 3 bases from V and 0 bases from J, with 10 bases in between.

This chain joins TRBV6-5 and TRBJ1-5, with 7 bases lining up with TRBD1. V was clipped by 6 bases and J by 0 bases; unmatched bases: 5. Per the germline V gene, CDR1 is MNHEY and CDR2 is SVGAGI. This CDR3 spans 15 amino acids. For the CDR3, the DNA is TGTGCCAGCAGGACAGGGAGAAATAGCAATCAGCCCCAGCATTTT. Protein: CASRTGRNSNQPQHF.

This sequence joins TRBV2 and TRBJ2-2; TRBD2 agrees at 7 bases. Germline CDR1 reads SNHLY; CDR2 reads FYNNEI. Losses at the gene ends were 7 bases for V and 6 bases for J; bases not matched to a gene: 8. This CDR3 region has 14 residues. This chain's CDR3 is CASIRRETPGELFF. As DNA, the CDR3 is TGTGCCAGCATAAGGCGGGAGACCCCCGGGGAGCTGTTTTTT.

This clone was detected once. The rearrangement joins TRBV2 to TRBJ2-7, with 10 bases lining up with TRBD2. Germline loops: CDR1 SNHLY, CDR2 FYNNEI. Trimming at V came to 6 bases and at J to 4 bases, leaving 3 bases not matched to a gene. The CDR3 spans 13 residues. Written as DNA, the CDR3 is TGTGCCAGCAGGGTAGCGGGAGGATACGAGCAGTACTTC. Translation gives CASRVAGGYEQYF. The full variable domain, rest sourced from reference TRBV2 and TRBJ2-7, is EPEVTQTPSHQVTQMGQEVILRCVPISNHLYFYWYRQILGQKVEFLVSFYNNEISEKSEIFDDQFSVERPDGSNFTLKIRSTKLEDSAMYFCASRVAGGYEQYFGPGTRLTVT.

The chain couples TRBV7-2 to TRBJ2-1; the D gene is possibly TRBD2 (6 bases). This CDR3 region has 14 residues. Trimming took 2 bases from V and 6 from J, leaving 11 bases between them. Germline V gene lookup returns CDR1 SGHTA and CDR2 FQGNSA. The CDR3 nucleotides read TGTGCCAGCAGCTTATTGGGACTCTTCAATGAGCAGTTCTTC. It codes for CASSLLGLFNEQFF.

The chain carries TRBV29-1 and TRBJ1-4; 8 nucleotides match TRBD1. V trimming: 6 bases; J trimming: 8 bases; junction bases outside the gene matches: 11. The CDR3 has 14 residues. Germline assignment: CDR1 SQVTM and CDR2 ANQGSEA. The CDR3 protein is CSVPGQGAGEKLFF. CDR3 DNA: TGCAGCGTCCCTGGCCAGGGGGCAGGAGAAAAACTGTTTTTT.

This clone has a single count. The CDR3 DNA sequence: TGTGCCACCAGCAGGGGACTAGCGGGAGGTACGTTGAGCGAGCAGTACTTC. Protein: CATSRGLAGGTLSEQYF. The rearrangement uses TRBV15 and TRBJ2-7; 15 bases align to TRBD2. Germline CDR1 and CDR2: LNHNV and YYDKDF (reference sequence). The V and J ends lost 3 bases and 6 bases, in that order; junction bases with no gene match: 9. The CDR3 sequence is 17 residues long.

V and J are TRBV18 and TRBJ1-4, with D perhaps matching TRBD1 (6 bases). This CDR3 is built from 14 residues. V was cut by 6 bases and J by 5 bases, with 13 bases left in between. Germline values: CDR1 KGHSH, CDR2 LQKENI. CDR3 sequence (DNA): TGTGCCAGCTCGCGACAGGTCTCAAATGAAAAACTGTTTTTT. It translates to CASSRQVSNEKLFF.

This clone was counted a single time. This chain joins TRBV21-1 and TRBJ2-2; the D call in the table, TRBD1, was not verified against the DNA. TRBV21-1 is tagged as a pseudogene. CDR3 length: 18 residues. The DNA of the CDR3 is TGTGCCAGCAGCGAGGGACAGGGGGGAAGCGGGAGCTCCGGGGAGCTGTTTTTT. It specifies CASSEGQGGSGSSGELFF.

This chain links TRBV4-3 with TRBJ1-2, with 9 positions matching TRBD1. CDR3 length: 15 residues. CDR1 LGHNA and CDR2 YSLEER come from the germline V gene. V shed 1 base, J shed 4 bases, and the junction held 4 bases outside the gene matches. The CDR3 coding sequence is TGCGCCAGCAGCCAAGGGACAGGGGTTAGCTATGGCTACACCTTC. Its protein product is CASSQGTGVSYGYTF.

CDR3 DNA: TGCGCCAGCAGCCAAGATCGTCTTAACAATGAGCAGTTCTTC. This translates into CASSQDRLNNEQFF. V is TRBV4-3 and J is TRBJ2-1; D not resolved. Germline V CDR1 and CDR2: LGHNA, YSLEER. This CDR3 has 14 amino acids. The ends were cut back, 0 bases at V and 5 bases at J, with 8 bases in the middle.

The chain employs TRBV5-4 and TRBJ2-1, with TRBD2 matching 11 bases. Germline-derived CDR1 and CDR2 are SGHNT and YYREEE (reference sequence). This CDR3 is built from 19 residues. Trimming cost V 2 bases and J 0 bases; bases outside gene matches: 10. CDR3 in DNA: TGTGCCAGCAGCTTTATTACCGGGACTAGCGGACACTCCTACAATGAGCAGTTCTTC. Translated, it gives CASSFITGTSGHSYNEQFF.

This chain joins TRBV6-5 and TRBJ2-3; 8 positions agree with TRBD2. The CDR3 runs 15 residues. Trimming took 7 bases from V and 1 from J; bases not matched to a gene: 7. Per the germline V gene, CDR1 is MNHEY and CDR2 is SVGAGI. The CDR3 reads CASNLNGRGTDTQYF. CDR3 DNA sequence: TGTGCCAGCAATCTCAACGGGAGGGGCACAGATACGCAGTATTTT.

The CDR3 is CATSDGQKNTGELFF. Written as DNA, the CDR3 is TGTGCCACCAGCGATGGCCAAAAGAACACCGGGGAGCTGTTTTTT. The chain combines TRBV24-1 with TRBJ2-2, with D unclear. The CDR3 consists of 15 residues. The ends were cut back, 7 bases at V and 1 base at J, with 12 bases in the middle. The germline CDR1 and CDR2 sequences are KGHDR and SFDVKD.

This chain uses TRBV18 with TRBJ2-2, with 7 bases matching TRBD1. With 1 base clipped from V and 0 bases from J, the junction kept 8 bases outside the gene matches. This CDR3 has 18 residues. CDR1 is KGHSH and CDR2 is LQKENI in the germline V gene. In DNA, the CDR3 is TGTGCCAGCTCACCACGCAGATCCGGGACAGCGAACACCGGGGAGCTGTTTTTT. It specifies CASSPRRSGTANTGELFF.

The rearrangement joins TRBV28 to TRBJ2-7; 11 bases align to TRBD2. This CDR3 spans 15 amino acids. Per germline, CDR1 MDHEN and CDR2 SYDVKM. The V gene end was trimmed by 5 bases and the J gene end by 3 bases; junction bases not matched to a gene: 6. This CDR3 reads CASSQTGLADYEQYF. As DNA, the CDR3 is TGTGCCAGCAGTCAAACGGGACTAGCGGACTACGAGCAGTACTTC.

The rearrangement uses TRBV12-5 and TRBJ2-1; 11 nucleotides agree with TRBD1. The V and J ends lost 0 bases and 5 bases, in that order; junction bases with no gene match: 3. Germline CDR1 and CDR2: LGHNT and FRNRAP. The CDR3 has 16 residues. The CDR3 sequence is CASGLVMGQGDNEQFF. DNA of the CDR3: TGTGCTAGTGGTTTGGTAATGGGACAGGGGGACAATGAGCAGTTCTTC.

V usage is TRBV5-6 and J usage is TRBJ2-3; possible D gene TRBD1, 6 bases. This CDR3 contains 14 residues. CDR1 and CDR2 from the germline V gene are SGHDT and YYEEEE. The V end was cut by 2 bases, the J end by 2 bases, with 9 bases between. The CDR3 sequence: CASSFDRPTDTQYF. In DNA, the CDR3 is TGTGCCAGCAGCTTCGACAGGCCCACAGATACGCAGTATTTT.